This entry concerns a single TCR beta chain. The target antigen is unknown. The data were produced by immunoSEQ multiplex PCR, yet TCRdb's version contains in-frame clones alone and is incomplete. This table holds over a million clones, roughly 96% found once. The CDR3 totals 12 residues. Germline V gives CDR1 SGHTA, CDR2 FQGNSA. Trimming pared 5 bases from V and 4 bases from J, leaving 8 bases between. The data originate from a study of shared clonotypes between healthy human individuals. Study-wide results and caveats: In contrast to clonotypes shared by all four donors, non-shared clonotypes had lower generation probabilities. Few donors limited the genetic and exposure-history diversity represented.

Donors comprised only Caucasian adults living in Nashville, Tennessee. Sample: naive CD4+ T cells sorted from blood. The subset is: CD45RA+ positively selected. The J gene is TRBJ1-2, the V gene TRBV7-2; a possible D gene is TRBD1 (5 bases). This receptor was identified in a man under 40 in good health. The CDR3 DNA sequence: TGTGCCAGCAGCCGGACAAGCTATGGCTACACCTTC. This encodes CASSRTSYGYTF.